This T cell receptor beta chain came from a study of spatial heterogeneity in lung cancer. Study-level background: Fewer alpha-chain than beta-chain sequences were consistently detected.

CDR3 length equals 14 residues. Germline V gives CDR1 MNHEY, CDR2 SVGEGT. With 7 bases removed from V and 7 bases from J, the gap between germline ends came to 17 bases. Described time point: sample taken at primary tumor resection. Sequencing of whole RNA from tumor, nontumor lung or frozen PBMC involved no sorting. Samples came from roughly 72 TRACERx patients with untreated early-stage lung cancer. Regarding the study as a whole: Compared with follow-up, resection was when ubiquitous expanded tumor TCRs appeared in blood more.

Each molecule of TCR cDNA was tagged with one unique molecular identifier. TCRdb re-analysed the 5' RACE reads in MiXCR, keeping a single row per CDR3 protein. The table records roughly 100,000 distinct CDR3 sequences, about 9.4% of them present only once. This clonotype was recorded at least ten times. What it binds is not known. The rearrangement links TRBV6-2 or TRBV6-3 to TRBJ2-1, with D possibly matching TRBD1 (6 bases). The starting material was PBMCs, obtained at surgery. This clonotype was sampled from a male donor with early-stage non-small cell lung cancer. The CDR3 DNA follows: TGTGCCAGCATACGAACAGGGCCGGGTAATGAGCAGTTCTTC. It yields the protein CASIRTGPGNEQFF.